This TCR beta chain stems from a study of blood T cell repertoires in COVID-19. In the study overall: Samples taken during acute and convalescent COVID-19 were collected in the United States, Italy and Spain. T cells, B-cell-depleted T cells, or PBMCs provided the cDNA or gDNA that served as material.

The repertoire was sequenced with immunoSEQ multiplex PCR; TCRdb's copy has only in-frame clones and lacks some. The sample records some 320,000 clones, approximately 85% being singletons. The sequenced sample consisted of peripheral blood. The receptor was isolated from a human donor in a cohort sampled during active COVID-19.

The CDR3 nucleotides are TGTGCCAGTAGCCTACCGGGGTTGCAGCCCCAGCATTTT. Translation: CASSLPGLQPQHF. V and J are TRBV19 and TRBJ1-5; no clear D gene. CDR3 length: 13 amino acids. Germline CDR1 is LNHDA and CDR2 is SQIVND (reference sequence). The V end lost 6 bases, the J end lost 7 bases, and 13 bases lay between the germline ends.